A single sample gave rise to the 31 T cell receptor beta chains below, sequenced in a study of cytomegalovirus exposure and HLA in healthy donors. A multiplex PCR was run with 60 Vbeta primers and 13 Jbeta primers. Here immunoSEQ multiplex PCR was the method, and the copy in TCRdb shows in-frame clones only, minus some. This table holds 120,000 to 150,000 clones, around four fifths found once. Sequences were obtained from PBMCs. All receptors derive from a woman aged 40 to 50 in good health and CMV-seronegative.

The chain has TRBV5-1 and TRBJ1-1; 7 nucleotides line up with TRBD1. With 3 bases clipped from V and 2 bases from J, the junction kept 10 bases outside the gene matches. CDR1 is SGHRS, CDR2 YFSETQ, per germline. The CDR3 is 16 amino acids. DNA of the CDR3: TGCGCCAGCAGCTCGACCACAGGGGCTACTAACACTGAAGCTTTCTTT. Its protein is CASSSTTGATNTEAFF.

CDR3 protein: CASSLGQNTGELFF. DNA of the CDR3: TGTGCCAGCAGCTTGGGACAGAACACCGGGGAGCTGTTTTTT. J is TRBJ2-2 and V is TRBV5-6; no definite D call. Germline V gene lookup returns CDR1 SGHDT and CDR2 YYEEEE. This CDR3 has 14 amino acids. V dropped 0 bases and J dropped 1 base, with 4 bases sitting between them.

This chain uses TRBV18 with TRBJ2-3; possible D gene TRBD1, 8 bases. Germline values: CDR1 KGHSH, CDR2 LQKENI. Trimming pared 1 base from V and 3 bases from J, leaving 17 bases between. This CDR3 is 17 amino acids long. The DNA of the CDR3 is TGTGCCAGCTCACCACTTTCAGGACAGGGAGGGACAGATACGCAGTATTTT. Translated: CASSPLSGQGGTDTQYF.

This clone was seen just once. The chain links TRBV10-2 to TRBJ2-3; 7 bases are a match to TRBD2. In germline, CDR1 is WSHSY, CDR2 SAAADI. The CDR3 sequence is 15 residues long. The ends lost 8 bases at V and 4 bases at J; junction bases unmatched: 12. CDR3 in amino acids: CASRRLAWGADTQYF. DNA for the CDR3: TGCGCCAGCCGGAGACTAGCCTGGGGGGCAGATACGCAGTATTTT.

The J gene is TRBJ2-7, the V gene TRBV9, with 9 bases matching TRBD1. The CDR3 contains 15 residues. Trimming at V came to 2 bases and at J to 3 bases, leaving 6 bases not matched to a gene. Germline CDR1 SGDLS, CDR2 YYNGEE. This CDR3 reads CASSVGGQGSYEQYF. CDR3 bases: TGTGCCAGCAGCGTCGGAGGACAGGGGAGCTACGAGCAGTACTTC.

J is TRBJ1-1 and V is TRBV19; the match to TRBD1 covers 8 bases. The CDR3 covers 15 residues. V lost 3 bases, J lost 6 bases, and 9 bases stayed unmatched. The germline gives CDR1 LNHDA, CDR2 SQIVND (reference sequence). This chain's CDR3 is CASSIFTPTGAEAFF. CDR3 nucleotide sequence: TGTGCCAGTAGTATTTTCACCCCGACAGGGGCTGAAGCTTTCTTT.

This clone was seen just once. The chain recombines TRBV6-1 with TRBJ2-1; 11 bases are shared with TRBD2. The CDR3 is 16 residues long. Germline V gene sequence: CDR1 MNHNS, CDR2 SASEGT. Trimming took 1 base from V and 5 from J; bases not matched to a gene: 4. The CDR3: CASSEVVTSGNNEQFF. CDR3 in DNA: TGTGCCAGCAGTGAAGTAGTGACTAGCGGGAACAATGAGCAGTTCTTC.

This chain connects TRBV28 to TRBJ2-7; TRBD1 agrees at 10 bases. In germline, CDR1 is MDHEN, CDR2 SYDVKM. The CDR3 extends over 15 amino acids. V gave up 3 bases and J gave up 2 bases; unmatched junction bases: 4. CDR3 DNA: TGTGCCAGCAGTTTGGTGGGACAGGGGACCTACGAGCAGTACTTC. Protein product: CASSLVGQGTYEQYF.

J is TRBJ2-2 and V is TRBV4-3, with a weak D call TRBD2 (6 bases). The V and J ends lost 0 bases and 7 bases respectively, with 12 bases between them. CDR3 size: 15 residues. Germline V gene lookup returns CDR1 LGHNA and CDR2 YSLEER. CDR3 bases: TGCGCCAGCAGCCAAGAGGAGGGCCTAGGCGGGGAGCTGTTTTTT. It encodes CASSQEEGLGGELFF.

The chain carries TRBV4-3 and TRBJ2-7, with TRBD2 matching over 7 bases. Germline CDR1 reads LGHNA; CDR2 reads YSLEER. The CDR3 sequence is 14 residues long. V shed 3 bases and J 8 bases; nucleotides not matched to a gene: 10. DNA for the CDR3: TGCGCCAGCAGCCAGACCCGGGACTACCCCCAGCAGTACTTC. It yields the protein CASSQTRDYPQQYF.

This chain uses TRBV2 with TRBJ1-2; TRBD1 aligns across 8 bases. CDR1 is SNHLY and CDR2 is FYNNEI in the germline V gene. The CDR3 extends over 12 amino acids. Trimming took 7 bases from V and 4 from J; bases not matched to a gene: 2. The CDR3 here is CASKDRAYGYTF. The DNA for the CDR3 is TGTGCCAGCAAGGACAGGGCCTATGGCTACACCTTC.

The chain recombines TRBV7-9 with TRBJ1-4, with TRBD1 matching over 11 bases. The CDR3 length is 17 residues. Losses at the gene ends were 2 bases for V and 6 bases for J; bases not matched to a gene: 8. Germline V gene lookup returns CDR1 SEHNR and CDR2 FQNEAQ (reference sequence). The chain's CDR3 is CASSLMGQGVFDEKLFF. The CDR3, as DNA: TGTGCCAGCAGCTTAATGGGACAGGGGGTTTTTGATGAAAAACTGTTTTTT.

The chain has TRBV6-5 and TRBJ1-4, with a weak D call TRBD1 (6 bases). CDR3 length: 16 amino acids. The germline V gene encodes CDR1 MNHEY and CDR2 SVGAGI. V was trimmed by 0 bases and J by 5 bases, leaving 13 bases between them. The CDR3 DNA reads TGTGCCAGCAGTTACTCGCGGGGGGGCGAAAATGAAAAACTGTTTTTT. This translates into CASSYSRGGENEKLFF.

The chain carries TRBV7-8 and TRBJ2-7; D not certain. This CDR3 contains 15 residues. CDR1 SGHVS and CDR2 FQNEAQ come from the germline V gene. V was shortened by 1 base and J by 7 bases, with 17 bases between the two germline ends. CDR3 sequence (DNA): TGTGCCAGCAGCTTAGTTCTAGACCCTGATTCTGAGCAGTACTTC. Translation: CASSLVLDPDSEQYF.

This chain uses TRBV5-5 with TRBJ2-1; D unresolved. This CDR3 is built from 12 residues. The V gene's germline CDR1 is SGHKS and CDR2 YYEKEE (reference sequence). Between the trimmed V and J ends, which lost 1 base and 5 bases, there was a span of 4 bases. In DNA form, the CDR3 reads TGTGCCAGCAGCTTGCGGGACAATGAGCAGTTCTTC. Its translation is CASSLRDNEQFF.

This clone was found once. V is TRBV21-1 and J is TRBJ1-3; the table calls TRBD1, which could not be checked here. TRBV21-1 is a listed pseudogene. This CDR3 is built from 11 residues. CDR3 DNA: TGTGCCAAGAGACATAGGAACACCATATATTTT. Amino acids: CAKRHRNTIYF.

The chain links TRBV7-9 to TRBJ2-7; D unresolved. This CDR3 is built from 15 residues. Trimming pared 5 bases from V and 5 bases from J, leaving 19 bases between. Germline CDR1 and CDR2: SEHNR and FQNEAQ (reference sequence). In DNA form, the CDR3 reads TGTGCCAGCAGCGATCCTCAGGCCCGAGTTCACGAGCAGTACTTC. It is translated as CASSDPQARVHEQYF.

The chain recombines TRBV28 with TRBJ2-1; TRBD2 might be the D (6 bases). V was pared by 2 bases and J by 8 bases, with 16 bases between. Germline V CDR1 and CDR2: MDHEN, SYDVKM. The CDR3 contains 15 residues. The CDR3 is CASSLIGGPVYEQFF. The CDR3 DNA reads as TGTGCCAGCAGTTTAATAGGAGGGCCAGTTTATGAGCAGTTCTTC.

The gene calls are TRBV5-6 and TRBJ2-3; 11 bases are shared with TRBD2. This CDR3 contains 14 residues. Germline loops: CDR1 SGHDT, CDR2 YYEEEE. Trimming cost V 3 bases and J 6 bases; bases outside gene matches: 3. CDR3 sequence reads: CASSSTSGVDTQYF. CDR3 nucleotides: TGTGCCAGCAGCTCGACTAGCGGGGTGGATACGCAGTATTTT.

This clone turned up a few times. V usage is TRBV5-8 and J usage is TRBJ1-2; 9 positions agree with TRBD1. J gave up 13 bases and V 4 bases, and 8 bases lay outside the gene matches. The CDR3 totals 12 residues. Germline assignment: CDR1 SGHTS and CDR2 YDEGEE. DNA of the CDR3: TGTGCCAGCAGCCGCGGGACAGGGTCCTGCACCTTC. It is translated as CASSRGTGSCTF.

The chain combines TRBV28 with TRBJ2-6; D might be TRBD1 (5 bases). The V and J ends lost 2 bases and 0 bases respectively, with 8 bases between them. Germline loops: CDR1 MDHEN, CDR2 SYDVKM. The CDR3 sequence is 16 residues long. The CDR3: CASSLDSLSGANVLTF. The CDR3 DNA reads as TGTGCCAGCAGTTTAGACAGCCTCTCTGGGGCCAACGTCCTGACTTTC.

This chain joins TRBV10-1 and TRBJ1-1; unclear D gene. Trimming removed 7 bases from V and 0 bases from J, with 9 bases in between. Germline V gives CDR1 WNHNN, CDR2 SYGVQD (reference sequence). This CDR3 is built from 13 residues. The CDR3 is CASTREMNTEAFF. The CDR3 bases are TGCGCCAGCACTCGGGAGATGAACACTGAAGCTTTCTTT.

V usage is TRBV11-2 and J usage is TRBJ1-1, with D possibly matching TRBD1 (5 bases). Between the trimmed V and J ends, which lost 5 bases and 7 bases, there was a span of 17 bases. Germline V gene sequence: CDR1 SGHAT, CDR2 FQNNGV. CDR3 length: 14 residues. The CDR3 reads CASSLLSKTGEAFF. DNA for the CDR3: TGTGCCAGCAGCCTCCTCTCCAAAACAGGTGAAGCTTTCTTT.

The V gene is TRBV10-3, the J gene TRBJ2-7, with TRBD1 identical over 8 bases. CDR1 is ENHRY, CDR2 SYGVKD, per germline. Unmatched junction bases numbered 5, after V lost 5 bases and J lost 5 bases. The CDR3 length is 13 residues. CDR3 residues: CAISPGGLHEQYF. Written as DNA, the CDR3 is TGTGCCATCAGTCCAGGGGGCTTACACGAGCAGTACTTC.

The chain couples TRBV28 to TRBJ1-2; D gene uncertain. CDR3 size: 13 residues. Trimming took 10 bases from V and 8 from J, leaving 20 bases between them. Germline V gene lookup returns CDR1 MDHEN and CDR2 SYDVKM. CDR3 in DNA: TGTGCCACCACTACCGGCGGAGGGATAGGCTACACCTTC. It specifies CATTTGGGIGYTF.

The CDR3 DNA sequence: TGTGCCAGCAGCTCCCCCACGGAGGGGAGGACCGGGGAGCTGTTTTTT. This encodes CASSSPTEGRTGELFF. This chain joins TRBV7-9 and TRBJ2-2; maybe TRBD2 (6 bases). There are 16 residues in the CDR3. V dropped 4 bases and J dropped 5 bases, with 17 bases sitting between them. CDR1 and CDR2 from the germline V gene are SEHNR and FQNEAQ (reference sequence).

V usage is TRBV13 and J usage is TRBJ1-1, with a possible D match to TRBD1 (6 bases). V lost 1 base and J lost 3, with 9 bases in between. Germline V lookup: CDR1 PRHDT, CDR2 FYEKMQ (reference sequence). The CDR3 totals 14 residues. The CDR3 DNA is TGTGCCAGCAGCTTAGCGGCAGGGGACACTGAAGCTTTCTTT. Its translation: CASSLAAGDTEAFF.

The J gene is TRBJ2-3, the V gene TRBV19, with 8 bases lining up with TRBD1. With V trimmed by 4 bases and J by 6 bases, 9 bases remained unmatched. This CDR3 has 15 amino acids. Germline CDR1 reads LNHDA; CDR2 reads SQIVND (reference sequence). The CDR3 here is CASSTRDRLGDTQYF. The CDR3 DNA reads as TGTGCCAGTAGTACCCGGGACAGGCTGGGCGATACGCAGTATTTT.

This chain's CDR3 is CASGQGRSGGELFF. The CDR3 DNA sequence: TGTGCCAGCGGACAGGGGCGCTCGGGCGGGGAGCTGTTTTTT. V and J are TRBV2 and TRBJ2-2; 9 bases are a match to TRBD1. With V trimmed by 8 bases and J by 7 bases, 8 bases remained unmatched. Germline loops: CDR1 SNHLY, CDR2 FYNNEI. The CDR3 loop spans 14 amino acids.

This sequence joins TRBV18 and TRBJ2-1; TRBD2 matches 11 bases. Looked up from germline, CDR1 is KGHSH and CDR2 is LQKENI. The CDR3 length is 13 residues. V was pared by 6 bases and J by 9 bases, with 4 bases of the junction left unmatched. The CDR3: CASSLLAGAEQFF. Here the CDR3 DNA reads TGTGCCAGCTCGCTACTAGCGGGAGCTGAGCAGTTCTTC.

The chain combines TRBV5-4 with TRBJ2-3; 8 bases agree with TRBD2. V lost 4 bases to trimming and J lost 1 base; unmatched junction nucleotides: 11. The CDR3 consists of 17 residues. Germline loops: CDR1 SGHNT, CDR2 YYREEE (reference sequence). This chain's CDR3 is CASSPSMTSVGTDTQYF. CDR3 bases: TGTGCCAGCAGCCCCTCCATGACTAGCGTAGGCACAGATACGCAGTATTTT.